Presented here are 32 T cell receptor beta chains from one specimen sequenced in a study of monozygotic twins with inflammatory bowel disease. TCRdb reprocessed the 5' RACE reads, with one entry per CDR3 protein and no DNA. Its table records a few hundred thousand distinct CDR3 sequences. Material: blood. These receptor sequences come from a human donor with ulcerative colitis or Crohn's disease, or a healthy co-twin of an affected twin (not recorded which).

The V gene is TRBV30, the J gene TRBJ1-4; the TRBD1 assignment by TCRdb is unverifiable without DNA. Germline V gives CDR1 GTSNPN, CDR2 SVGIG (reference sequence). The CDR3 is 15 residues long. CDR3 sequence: CAWSLIDRGPEKLFF. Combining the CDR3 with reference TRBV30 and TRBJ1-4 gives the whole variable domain SQTIHQWPATLVQPVGSPLSLECTVEGTSNPNLYWYRQAAGRGLQLLFYSVGIGQISSEVPQNLSASRPQDRQFILSSKKLLLSDSGFYLCAWSLIDRGPEKLFFGSGTQLSVL.

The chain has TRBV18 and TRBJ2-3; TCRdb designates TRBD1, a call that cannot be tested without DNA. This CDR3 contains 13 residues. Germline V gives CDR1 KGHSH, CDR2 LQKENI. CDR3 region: CASSRGTTDTQYF. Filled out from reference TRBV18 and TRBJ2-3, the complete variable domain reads NAGVMQNPRHLVRRRGQEARLRCSPMKGHSHVYWYRQLPEEGLKFMVYLQKENIIDESGMPKERFSAEFPKEGPSILRIQQVVRGDSAAYFCASSRGTTDTQYFGPGTRLTVL.

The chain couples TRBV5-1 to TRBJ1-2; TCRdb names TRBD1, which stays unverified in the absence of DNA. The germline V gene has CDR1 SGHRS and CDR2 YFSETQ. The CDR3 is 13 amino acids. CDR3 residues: CASSLEGTEGYTF.

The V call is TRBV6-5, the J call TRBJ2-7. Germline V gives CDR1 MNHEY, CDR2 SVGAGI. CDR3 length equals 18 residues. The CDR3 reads CASSYSGMNQPFSYEQYF.

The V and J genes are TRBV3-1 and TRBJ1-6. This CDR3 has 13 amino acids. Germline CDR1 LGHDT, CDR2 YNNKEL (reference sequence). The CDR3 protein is CASSQNLGSPLHF.

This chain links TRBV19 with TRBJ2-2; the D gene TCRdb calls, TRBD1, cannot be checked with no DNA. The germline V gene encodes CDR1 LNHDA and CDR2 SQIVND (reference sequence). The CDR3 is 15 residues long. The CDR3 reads CASSDQGGSTGELFF. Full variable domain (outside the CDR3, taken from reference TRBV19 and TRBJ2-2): DGGITQSPKYLFRKEGQNVTLSCEQNLNHDAMYWYRQDPGQGLRLIYYSQIVNDFQKGDIAEGYSVSREKKESFPLTVTSAQKNPTAFYLCASSDQGGSTGELFFGEGSRLTVL.

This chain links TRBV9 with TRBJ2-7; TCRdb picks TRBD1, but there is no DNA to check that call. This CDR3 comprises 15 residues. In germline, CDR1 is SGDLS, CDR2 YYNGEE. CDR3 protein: CASSVSGDGAYEQYF. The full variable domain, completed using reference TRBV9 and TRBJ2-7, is DSGVTQTPKHLITATGQRVTLRCSPRSGDLSVYWYQQSLDQGLQFLIQYYNGEERAKGNILERFSAQQFPDLHSELNLSSLELGDSALYFCASSVSGDGAYEQYFGPGTRLTVT.

The CDR3 spells CASSLQGGYQETQYF. The chain joins TRBV7-3 to TRBJ2-5; TCRdb proposes TRBD1, but this gene call is untestable without DNA. The CDR3 loop spans 15 amino acids. Germline-derived CDR1 and CDR2 are SGHTA and FQGTGA.

The CDR3 loop is CASSYAGLQKETQYF. The rearrangement uses TRBV6-2 or TRBV6-3 and TRBJ2-5; as DNA is missing, the TRBD2 call by TCRdb cannot be tested. The CDR3 totals 15 residues. The germline V gene has CDR1 MNHEY and CDR2 SVGEGT.

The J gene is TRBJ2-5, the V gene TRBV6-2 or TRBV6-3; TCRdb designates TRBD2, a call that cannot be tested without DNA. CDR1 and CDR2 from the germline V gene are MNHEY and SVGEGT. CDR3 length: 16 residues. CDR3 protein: CASSFITSGVGETQYF.

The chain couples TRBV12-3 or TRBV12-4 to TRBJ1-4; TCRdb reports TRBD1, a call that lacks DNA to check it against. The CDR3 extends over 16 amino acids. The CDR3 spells CASSLRGTANEKLFFF.

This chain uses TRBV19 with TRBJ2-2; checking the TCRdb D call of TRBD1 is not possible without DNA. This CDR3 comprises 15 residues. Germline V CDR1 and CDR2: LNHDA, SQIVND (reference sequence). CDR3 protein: CASTWTGVGTGELFF.

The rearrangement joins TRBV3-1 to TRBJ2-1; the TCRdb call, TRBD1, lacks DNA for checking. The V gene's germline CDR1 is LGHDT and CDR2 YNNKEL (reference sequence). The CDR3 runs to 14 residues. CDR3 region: CASSQEGAYNEQFF.

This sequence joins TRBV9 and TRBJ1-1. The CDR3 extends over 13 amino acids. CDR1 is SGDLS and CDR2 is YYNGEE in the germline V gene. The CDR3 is CASSGMMNTEAFF.

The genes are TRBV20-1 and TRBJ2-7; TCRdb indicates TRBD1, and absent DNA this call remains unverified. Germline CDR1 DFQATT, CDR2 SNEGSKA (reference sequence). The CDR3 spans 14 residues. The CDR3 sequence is CSAGEGADPGEQYF.

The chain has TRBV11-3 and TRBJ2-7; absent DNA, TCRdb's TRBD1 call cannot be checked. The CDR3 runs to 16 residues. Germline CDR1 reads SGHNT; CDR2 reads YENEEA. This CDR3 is CASSLTSSGGIYEQYF.

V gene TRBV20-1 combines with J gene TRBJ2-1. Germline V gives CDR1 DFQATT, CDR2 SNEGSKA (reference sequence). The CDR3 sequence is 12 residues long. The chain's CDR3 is CSWRRDGNEQFF.

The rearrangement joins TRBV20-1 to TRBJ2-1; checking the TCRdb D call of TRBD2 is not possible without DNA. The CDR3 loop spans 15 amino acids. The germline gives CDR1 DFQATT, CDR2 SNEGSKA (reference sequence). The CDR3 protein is CSGQTGPLFYNEQFF.

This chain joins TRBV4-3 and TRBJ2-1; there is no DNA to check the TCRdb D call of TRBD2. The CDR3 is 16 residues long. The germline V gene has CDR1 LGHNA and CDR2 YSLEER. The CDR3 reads CASSQEAGGEFNEQFF.

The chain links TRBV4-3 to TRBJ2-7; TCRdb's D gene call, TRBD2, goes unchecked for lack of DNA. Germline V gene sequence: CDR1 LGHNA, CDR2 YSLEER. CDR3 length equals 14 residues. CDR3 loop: CASSQASGGYEQYF.

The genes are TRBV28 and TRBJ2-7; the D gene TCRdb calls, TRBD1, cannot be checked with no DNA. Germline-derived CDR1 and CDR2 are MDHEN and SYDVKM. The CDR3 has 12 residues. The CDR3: CASKLRGAEQYF.

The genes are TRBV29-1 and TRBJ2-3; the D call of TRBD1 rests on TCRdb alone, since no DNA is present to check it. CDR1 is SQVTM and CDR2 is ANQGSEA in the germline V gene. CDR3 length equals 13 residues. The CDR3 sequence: CSVWGRAEDTQYF.

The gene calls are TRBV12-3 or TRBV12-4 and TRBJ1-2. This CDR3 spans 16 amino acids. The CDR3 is CASSLGGFLYASGYTF.

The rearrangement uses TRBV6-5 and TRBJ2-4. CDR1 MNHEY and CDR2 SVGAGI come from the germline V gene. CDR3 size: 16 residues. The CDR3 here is CASSYSRSIAKNIQYF.

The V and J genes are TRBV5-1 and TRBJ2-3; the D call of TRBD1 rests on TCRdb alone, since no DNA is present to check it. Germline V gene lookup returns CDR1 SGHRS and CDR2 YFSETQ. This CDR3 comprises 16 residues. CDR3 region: CASSLAQGASTDTQYF.

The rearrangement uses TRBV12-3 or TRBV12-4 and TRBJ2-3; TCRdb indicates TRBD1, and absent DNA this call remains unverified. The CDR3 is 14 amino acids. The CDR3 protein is CASSLAPGPDTQYF.

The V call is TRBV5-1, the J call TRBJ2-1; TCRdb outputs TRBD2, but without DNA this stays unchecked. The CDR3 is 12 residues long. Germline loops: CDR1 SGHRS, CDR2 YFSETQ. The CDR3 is CASSLDASVQFF.

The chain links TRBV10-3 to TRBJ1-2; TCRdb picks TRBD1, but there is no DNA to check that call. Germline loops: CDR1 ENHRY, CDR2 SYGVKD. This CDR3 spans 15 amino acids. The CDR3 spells CAISETIGSWDGYTF.

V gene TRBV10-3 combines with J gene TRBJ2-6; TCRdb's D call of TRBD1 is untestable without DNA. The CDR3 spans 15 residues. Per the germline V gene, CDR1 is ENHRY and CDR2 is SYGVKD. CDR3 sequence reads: CAITGGLTGANVLTF.

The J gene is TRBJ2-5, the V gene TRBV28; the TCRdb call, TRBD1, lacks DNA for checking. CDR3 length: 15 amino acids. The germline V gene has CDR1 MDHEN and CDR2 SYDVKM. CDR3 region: CASLRGRVGSETQYF.

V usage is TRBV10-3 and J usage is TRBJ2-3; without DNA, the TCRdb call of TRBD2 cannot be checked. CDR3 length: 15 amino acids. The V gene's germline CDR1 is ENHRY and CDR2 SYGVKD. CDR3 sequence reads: CAISMAGGHLDTQYF.

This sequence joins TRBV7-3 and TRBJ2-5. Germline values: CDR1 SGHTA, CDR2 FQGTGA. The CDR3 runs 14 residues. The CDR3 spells CASSFAGTEETQYF.